What follows are 12 T cell receptor beta chains derived from one specimen sequenced in a study of blood T cells in healthy people across ages. Using a J-beta primer mix together with a sample-barcoded 5' primer, a second PCR was run for roughly 6 to 11 cycles. One entry per CDR3 protein, called by TCRdb with MiXCR from the 5' RACE reads. The table records 1.5 million to 1.9 million distinct CDR3 sequences, under 55% of them present only once. The sample was blood. These receptors originate from a young woman in good health.

As for this clonotype: A much larger clone differs from this one at a single base, so this may be a read error. The V call is TRBV4-1, the J call TRBJ1-2; TRBD1 is a possible D gene (5 bases). Germline V CDR1 and CDR2: MGHRA, YSYEKL. The CDR3 is 13 residues long. CDR3 region: CASSPEGDYGYIF. The CDR3 DNA reads TGCGCCAGCAGCCCGGAAGGGGACTATGGCTACATCTTC.

This clonotype was picked up a small number of times. The chain recombines TRBV4-1 with TRBJ2-1; D is possibly TRBD2 (6 bases). V was clipped by 2 bases and J by 15 bases, with 17 bases between them. This CDR3 comprises 13 residues. CDR1 and CDR2 (germline): MGHRA, YSYEKL. Here the CDR3 DNA reads TGCGCCAGCAGCCAATCGGGGTTAGCGGCGTTGTTCTTC. Translating gives CASSQSGLAALFF.

This clonotype appeared a single time. The genes are TRBV9 and TRBJ2-1; 7 nucleotides align to TRBD2. Germline-derived CDR1 and CDR2 are SGDLS and YYNGEE. The CDR3 consists of 15 residues. V lost 4 bases, J lost 8 bases, and 12 bases stayed unmatched. Here the CDR3 reads CASSSTGASGDEQFF. CDR3 coding DNA: TGTGCCAGCAGCTCCACCGGGGCTAGCGGTGATGAGCAGTTCTTC. The variable domain in full, with the rest retrieved from reference TRBV9 and TRBJ2-1, is DSGVTQTPKHLITATGQRVTLRCSPRSGDLSVYWYQQSLDQGLQFLIQYYNGEERAKGNILERFSAQQFPDLHSELNLSSLELGDSALYFCASSSTGASGDEQFFGPGTRLTVL.

This clonotype showed up just a few times. The CDR3 DNA reads as TGCAGTGCTAGAGATCAGGACAGTTCTAACTATGGCTACACCTTC. Its translation: CSARDQDSSNYGYTF. The genes are TRBV20-1 and TRBJ1-2, with a weak D call TRBD1 (6 bases). Germline V gene lookup returns CDR1 DFQATT and CDR2 SNEGSKA (reference sequence). Trimming took 0 bases from V and 0 from J, leaving 11 bases between them. CDR3 size: 15 residues.

The genes are TRBV20-1 and TRBJ1-2; D might be TRBD1 (6 bases). The germline V and J ends were trimmed by 5 bases and 5 bases, with 18 bases remaining between them. This CDR3 has 14 amino acids. Germline CDR1 DFQATT, CDR2 SNEGSKA (reference sequence). CDR3 nucleotide sequence: TGCAGTGCTTCCGGCCTAGACAGGAAATATGGCTACACCTTC. Its protein product is CSASGLDRKYGYTF.

A few counts support this clonotype. This CDR3 reads CASSRGDRETQYF. CDR3 nucleotide sequence: TGTGCCAGCAGTAGAGGGGATAGGGAGACCCAGTACTTC. V usage is TRBV12-3 or TRBV12-4 and J usage is TRBJ2-5; D possibly matches TRBD1 or TRBD2 (5 bases each). The CDR3 runs to 13 residues. Trimming stripped 5 bases from V and 5 bases from J, with 12 bases between.

This clonotype was observed a few times. This chain connects TRBV4-3 to TRBJ2-5; tentatively, D is TRBD1 (6 bases). Looked up from germline, CDR1 is LGHNA and CDR2 is YSLEER. This CDR3 has 17 amino acids. Trimming took off 0 bases at V and 5 bases at J, with 19 bases between the two ends. DNA of the CDR3: TGCGCCAGCAGCCAAGATTGGGGGCAGGAGATTTTGGAGACCCAGTACTTC. Encoded protein: CASSQDWGQEILETQYF.

This clonotype was recorded a few times. With a much larger clone just one base away, this may be a read error. The CDR3, as DNA: TGTGCCAGCAGCTTAGGCCGAGCGGGGGGCTACGAGCAGTACTTC. It encodes CASSLGRAGGYEQYF. The gene calls are TRBV7-2 and TRBJ2-7; TRBD2 matches at 9 bases. The CDR3 sequence is 15 residues long. Germline V gene sequence: CDR1 SGHTA, CDR2 FQGNSA. The junction had 4 bases not matched to a gene; V was cut back by 1 base and J by 3 bases.

The chain links TRBV4-3 to TRBJ2-2; 9 nucleotides align to TRBD1. The CDR3 runs to 16 residues. Germline loops: CDR1 LGHNA, CDR2 YSLEER. After removal of 4 bases from V and 2 bases from J, the junction contained 5 bases not matched to a gene. For the CDR3, the DNA is TGCGCCAGCAGCCGATCGACAGGGGGAAACACCGGGGAGCTGTTTTTT. This codes for CASSRSTGGNTGELFF.

V and J are TRBV6-6 and TRBJ2-5; 11 positions agree with TRBD1. The CDR3 loop spans 15 amino acids. With V trimmed by 5 bases and J by 5 bases, 7 bases remained unmatched. Germline V gives CDR1 MNHNY, CDR2 SVGAGI (reference sequence). The CDR3 bases are TGTGCCAGCAGTCATGGGACAGGGGGGACGGAGACCCAGTACTTC. Translation gives CASSHGTGGTETQYF.

Points on this clonotype: At one end, the junction sequence differs from germline, possibly due to a read error. This chain links TRBV27 with TRBJ1-2; possibly TRBD1 for D (5 bases). The CDR3 is 13 amino acids. Germline-derived CDR1 and CDR2 are MNHEY and SMNVEV (reference sequence). In DNA form, the CDR3 reads TGTGCCAGCAGTTTATCGGGGGACTATGGCCACACCTTC. This translates into CASSLSGDYGHTF.

The chain carries TRBV7-8 and TRBJ2-4, with a tentative D call TRBD1 (6 bases). This CDR3 is built from 13 residues. In germline, CDR1 is SGHVS, CDR2 FQNEAQ. Trimming removed 5 bases from V and 11 bases from J, with 16 bases in between. The CDR3 reads CASSLGAGDVQYF. CDR3 sequence (DNA): TGTGCCAGCAGCCTGGGCGCAGGGGACGTTCAGTACTTC.